This T cell receptor beta chain was sequenced in a study of T-cell reconstitution after alpha-beta-depleted transplantation in children. Researchers prepared the TCRbeta library using unique molecular identifiers, the study reports. TCRdb independently ran MiXCR on the PCR reads; one entry per CDR3 protein. The table has 330,000 or so distinct CDR3 sequences, 6.5% to 9% seen once. This clonotype showed up just a few times. Its specificity is unknown. Study-wide findings and caveats: Once a year had passed after transplant, T-cell counts and diversity came mostly from newly produced T cells. Alpha-beta T cells about two months after transplant reportedly derived from several hundred expanded graft clones. The study traced high day-60 TCRbeta diversity in some patients to surviving recipient T cells and thymic progenitors.

Germline CDR1 and CDR2: MDHEN and SYDVKM. The CDR3 consists of 13 residues. Trimming shortened V by 7 bases and J by 1 base, and 10 bases separated the two germline ends. This material consisted of peripheral blood, taken 360 days after TCRalphabeta/CD19-depleted stem cell transplant. V is TRBV28 and J is TRBJ1-2; D not resolved. The TCR comes from a female patient under 10 years old who had a stem cell transplant for Fanconi anemia, so the T cells may come from the graft donor. DNA for the CDR3: TGTGCCAGCACCTCATACGTTAACTATGGCTACACCTTC. This encodes CASTSYVNYGYTF.